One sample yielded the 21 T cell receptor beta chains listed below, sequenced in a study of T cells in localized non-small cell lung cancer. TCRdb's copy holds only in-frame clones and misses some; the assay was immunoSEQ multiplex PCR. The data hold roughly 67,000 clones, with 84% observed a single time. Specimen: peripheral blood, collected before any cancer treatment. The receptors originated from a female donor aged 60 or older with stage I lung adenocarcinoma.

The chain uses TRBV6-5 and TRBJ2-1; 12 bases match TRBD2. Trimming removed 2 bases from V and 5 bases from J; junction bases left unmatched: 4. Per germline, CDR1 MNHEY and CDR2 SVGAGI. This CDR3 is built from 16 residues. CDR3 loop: CASSYGGLAGNNEQFF. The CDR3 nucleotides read TGTGCCAGCAGTTACGGGGGACTAGCGGGTAACAATGAGCAGTTCTTC.

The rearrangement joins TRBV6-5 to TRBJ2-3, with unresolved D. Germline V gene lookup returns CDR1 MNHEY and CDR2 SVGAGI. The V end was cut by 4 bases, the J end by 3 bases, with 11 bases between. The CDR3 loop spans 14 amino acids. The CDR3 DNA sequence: TGTGCCAGCAGTTCGGATCTTTGGACAGATACGCAGTATTTT. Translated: CASSSDLWTDTQYF.

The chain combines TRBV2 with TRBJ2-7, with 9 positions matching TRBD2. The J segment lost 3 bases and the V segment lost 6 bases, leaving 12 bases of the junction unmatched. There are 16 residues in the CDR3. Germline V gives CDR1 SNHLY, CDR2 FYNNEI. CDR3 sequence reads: CASSSAPGLALYEQYF. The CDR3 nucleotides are TGTGCCAGCAGCAGTGCCCCGGGACTAGCCCTCTACGAGCAGTACTTC. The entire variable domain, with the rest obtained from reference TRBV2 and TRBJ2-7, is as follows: EPEVTQTPSHQVTQMGQEVILRCVPISNHLYFYWYRQILGQKVEFLVSFYNNEISEKSEIFDDQFSVERPDGSNFTLKIRSTKLEDSAMYFCASSSAPGLALYEQYFGPGTRLTVT.

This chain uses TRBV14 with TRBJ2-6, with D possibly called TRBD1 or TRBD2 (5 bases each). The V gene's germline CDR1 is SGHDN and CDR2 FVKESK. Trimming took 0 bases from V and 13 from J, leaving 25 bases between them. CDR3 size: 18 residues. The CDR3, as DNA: TGTGCCAGCAGCCAAGATCGGGGATTTAGACAGTCGGGCTATGTCCTGACTTTC. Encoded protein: CASSQDRGFRQSGYVLTF. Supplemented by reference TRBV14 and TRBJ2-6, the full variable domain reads EAGVTQFPSHSVIEKGQTVTLRCDPISGHDNLYWYRRVMGKEIKFLLHFVKESKQDESGMPNNRFLAERTGGTYSTLKVQPAELEDSGVYFCASSQDRGFRQSGYVLTFGAGSRLTVL.

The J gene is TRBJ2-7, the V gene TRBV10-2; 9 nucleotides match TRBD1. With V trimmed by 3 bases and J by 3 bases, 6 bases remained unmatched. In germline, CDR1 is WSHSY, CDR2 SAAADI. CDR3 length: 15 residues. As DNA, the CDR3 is TGCGCCAGCAGTGACCTCGGGACAGGGATCTACGAGCAGTACTTC. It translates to CASSDLGTGIYEQYF.

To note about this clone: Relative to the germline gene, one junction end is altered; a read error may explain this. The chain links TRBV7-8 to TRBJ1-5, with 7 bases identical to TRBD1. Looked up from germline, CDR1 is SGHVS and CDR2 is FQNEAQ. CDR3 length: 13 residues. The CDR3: CASSLGPGQHQHF. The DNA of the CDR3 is TGTGCCAGCAGCTTAGGGCCGGGACAGCACCAGCATTTT.

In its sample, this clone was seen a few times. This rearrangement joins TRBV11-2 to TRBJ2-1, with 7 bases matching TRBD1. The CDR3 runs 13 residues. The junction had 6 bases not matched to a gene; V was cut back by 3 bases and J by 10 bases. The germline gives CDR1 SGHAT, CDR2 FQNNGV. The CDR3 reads CASSFEGAWEQFF. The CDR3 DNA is TGTGCCAGCAGCTTCGAGGGGGCGTGGGAGCAGTTCTTC.

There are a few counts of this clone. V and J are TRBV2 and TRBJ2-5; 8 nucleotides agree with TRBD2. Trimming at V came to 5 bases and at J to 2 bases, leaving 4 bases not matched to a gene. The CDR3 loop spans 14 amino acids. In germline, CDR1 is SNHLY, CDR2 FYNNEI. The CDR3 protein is CASSSGGKQETQYF. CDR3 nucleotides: TGTGCCAGCAGTTCGGGGGGGAAACAAGAGACCCAGTACTTC.

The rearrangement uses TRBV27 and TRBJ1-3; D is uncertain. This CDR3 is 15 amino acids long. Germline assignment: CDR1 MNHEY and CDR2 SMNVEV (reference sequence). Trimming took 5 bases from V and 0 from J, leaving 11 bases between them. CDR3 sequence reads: CASSRGTSSGNTIYF. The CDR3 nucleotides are TGTGCCAGCAGTCGGGGAACGAGCTCTGGAAACACCATATATTTT.

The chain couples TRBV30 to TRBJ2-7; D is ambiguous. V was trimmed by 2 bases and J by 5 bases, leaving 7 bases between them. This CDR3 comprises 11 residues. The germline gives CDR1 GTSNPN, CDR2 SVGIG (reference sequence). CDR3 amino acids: CAWSSHNEQYF. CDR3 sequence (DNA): TGTGCCTGGAGTAGTCATAACGAGCAGTACTTC.

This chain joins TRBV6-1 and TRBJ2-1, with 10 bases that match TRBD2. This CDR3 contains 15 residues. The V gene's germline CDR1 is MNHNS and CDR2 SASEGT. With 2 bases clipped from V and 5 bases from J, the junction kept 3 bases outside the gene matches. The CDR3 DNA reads TGTGCCAGCAGTGAATATACTAGCGGGAACAATGAGCAGTTCTTC. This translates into CASSEYTSGNNEQFF.

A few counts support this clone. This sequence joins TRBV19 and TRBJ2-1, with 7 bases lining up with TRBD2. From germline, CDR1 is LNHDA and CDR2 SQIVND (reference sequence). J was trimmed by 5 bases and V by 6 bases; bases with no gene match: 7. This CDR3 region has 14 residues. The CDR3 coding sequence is TGTGCCAGTAGCTATCGGGGGGTGAACAATGAGCAGTTCTTC. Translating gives CASSYRGVNNEQFF.

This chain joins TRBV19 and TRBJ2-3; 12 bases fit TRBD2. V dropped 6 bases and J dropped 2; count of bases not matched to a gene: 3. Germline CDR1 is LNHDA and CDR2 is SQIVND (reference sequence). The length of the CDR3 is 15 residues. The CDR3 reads CASSRTSGDTDTQYF. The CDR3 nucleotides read TGTGCCAGTAGCAGGACTAGCGGGGACACAGATACGCAGTATTTT. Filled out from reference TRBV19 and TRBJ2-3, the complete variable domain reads DGGITQSPKYLFRKEGQNVTLSCEQNLNHDAMYWYRQDPGQGLRLIYYSQIVNDFQKGDIAEGYSVSREKKESFPLTVTSAQKNPTAFYLCASSRTSGDTDTQYFGPGTRLTVL.

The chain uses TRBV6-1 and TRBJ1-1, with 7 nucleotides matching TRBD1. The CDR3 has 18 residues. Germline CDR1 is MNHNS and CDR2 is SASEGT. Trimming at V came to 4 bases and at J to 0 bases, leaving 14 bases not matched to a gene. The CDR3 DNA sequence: TGTGCCAGCAGTGCAGTGGGGCAGGGAGGGGGCATGAACACTGAAGCTTTCTTT. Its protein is CASSAVGQGGGMNTEAFF.

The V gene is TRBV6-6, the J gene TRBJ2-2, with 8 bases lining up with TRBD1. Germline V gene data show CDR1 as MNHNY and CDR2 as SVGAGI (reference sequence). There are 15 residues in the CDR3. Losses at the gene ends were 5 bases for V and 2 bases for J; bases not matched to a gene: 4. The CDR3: CASSPGQGNTGELFF. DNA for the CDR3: TGTGCCAGCAGTCCCGGACAGGGCAACACCGGGGAGCTGTTTTTT.

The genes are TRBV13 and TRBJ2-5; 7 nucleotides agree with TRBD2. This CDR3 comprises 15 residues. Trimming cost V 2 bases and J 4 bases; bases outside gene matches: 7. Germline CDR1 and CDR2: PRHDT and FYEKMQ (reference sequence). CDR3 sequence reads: CASSLSRSSGETQYF. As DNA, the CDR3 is TGTGCCAGCAGCTTAAGTAGGTCTAGCGGAGAGACCCAGTACTTC. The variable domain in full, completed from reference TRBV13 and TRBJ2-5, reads AAGVIQSPRHLIKEKRETATLKCYPIPRHDTVYWYQQGPGQDPQFLISFYEKMQSDKGSIPDRFSAQQFSDYHSELNMSSLELGDSALYFCASSLSRSSGETQYFGPGTRLLVL.

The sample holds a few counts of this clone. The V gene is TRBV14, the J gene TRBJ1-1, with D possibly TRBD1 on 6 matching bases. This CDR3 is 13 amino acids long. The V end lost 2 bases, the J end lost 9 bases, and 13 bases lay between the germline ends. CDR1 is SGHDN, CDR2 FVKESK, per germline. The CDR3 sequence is CASSQRLDSQAFF. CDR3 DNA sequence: TGTGCCAGCAGCCAAAGATTGGACAGCCAAGCTTTCTTT.

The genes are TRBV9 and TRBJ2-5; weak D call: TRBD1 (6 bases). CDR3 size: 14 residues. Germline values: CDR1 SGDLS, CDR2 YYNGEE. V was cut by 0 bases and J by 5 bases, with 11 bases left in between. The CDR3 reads CASSVAGQLETQYF. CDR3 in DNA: TGTGCCAGCAGCGTAGCCGGACAGTTGGAGACCCAGTACTTC.

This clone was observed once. DNA of the CDR3: TGTGCCAGCAGAAGTTCAACTAATGAAAAACTGTTTTTT. This sequence encodes CASRSSTNEKLFF. This chain uses TRBV28 with TRBJ1-4; D uncertain. The CDR3 runs to 13 residues. Germline assignment: CDR1 MDHEN and CDR2 SYDVKM. Trimming pared 6 bases from V and 0 bases from J, leaving 5 bases between.

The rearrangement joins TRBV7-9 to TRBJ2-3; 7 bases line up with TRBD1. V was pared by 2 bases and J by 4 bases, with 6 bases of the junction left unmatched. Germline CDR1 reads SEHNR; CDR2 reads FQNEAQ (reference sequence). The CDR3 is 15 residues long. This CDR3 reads CASSLSLGQSDTQYF. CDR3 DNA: TGTGCCAGCAGCTTATCCTTGGGACAGTCAGATACGCAGTATTTT.

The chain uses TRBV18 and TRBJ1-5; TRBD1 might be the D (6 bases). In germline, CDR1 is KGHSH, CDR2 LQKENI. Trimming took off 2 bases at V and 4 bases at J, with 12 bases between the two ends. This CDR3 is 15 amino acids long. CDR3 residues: CASSPTGMANQPQHF. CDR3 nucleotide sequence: TGTGCCAGCTCACCAACAGGGATGGCAAATCAGCCCCAGCATTTT.